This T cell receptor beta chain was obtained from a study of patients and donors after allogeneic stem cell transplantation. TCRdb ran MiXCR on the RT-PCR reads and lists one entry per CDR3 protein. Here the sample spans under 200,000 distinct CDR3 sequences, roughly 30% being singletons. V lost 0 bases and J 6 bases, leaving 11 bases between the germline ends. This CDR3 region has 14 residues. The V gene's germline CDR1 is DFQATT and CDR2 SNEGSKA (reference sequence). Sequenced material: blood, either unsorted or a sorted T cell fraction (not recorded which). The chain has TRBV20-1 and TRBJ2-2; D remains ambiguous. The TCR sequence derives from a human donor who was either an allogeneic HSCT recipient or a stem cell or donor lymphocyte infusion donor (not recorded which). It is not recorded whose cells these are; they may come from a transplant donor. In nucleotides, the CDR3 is TGCAGTGCTAGAGATCAAGGCAGGCCCGGGGAGCTGTTTTTT. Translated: CSARDQGRPGELFF.